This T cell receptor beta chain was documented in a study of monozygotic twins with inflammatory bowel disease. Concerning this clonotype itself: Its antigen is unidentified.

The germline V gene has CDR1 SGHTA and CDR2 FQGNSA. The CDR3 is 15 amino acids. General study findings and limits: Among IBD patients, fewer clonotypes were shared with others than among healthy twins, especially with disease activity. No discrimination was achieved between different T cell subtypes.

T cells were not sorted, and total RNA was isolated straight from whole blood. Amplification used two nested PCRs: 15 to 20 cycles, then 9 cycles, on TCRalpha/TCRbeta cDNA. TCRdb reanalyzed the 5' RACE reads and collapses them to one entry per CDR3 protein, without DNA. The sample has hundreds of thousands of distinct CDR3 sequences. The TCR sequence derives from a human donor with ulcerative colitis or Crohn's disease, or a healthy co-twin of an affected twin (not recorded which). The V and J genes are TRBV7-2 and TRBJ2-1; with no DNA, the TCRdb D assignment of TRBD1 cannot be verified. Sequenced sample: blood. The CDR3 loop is CASSLGAGGWNEQFF.